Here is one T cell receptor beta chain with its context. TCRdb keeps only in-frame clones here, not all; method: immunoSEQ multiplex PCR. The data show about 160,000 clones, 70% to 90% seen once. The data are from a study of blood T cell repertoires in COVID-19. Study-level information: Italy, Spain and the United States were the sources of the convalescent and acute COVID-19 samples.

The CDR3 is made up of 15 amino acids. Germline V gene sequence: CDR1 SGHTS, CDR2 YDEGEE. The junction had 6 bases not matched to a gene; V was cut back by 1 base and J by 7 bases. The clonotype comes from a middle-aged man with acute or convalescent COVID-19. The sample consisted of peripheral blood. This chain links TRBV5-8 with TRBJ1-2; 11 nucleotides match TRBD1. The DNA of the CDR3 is TGTGCCAGCAGCTTGTATAGGACAGGGGGCTCTGGCTACACCTTC. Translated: CASSLYRTGGSGYTF.